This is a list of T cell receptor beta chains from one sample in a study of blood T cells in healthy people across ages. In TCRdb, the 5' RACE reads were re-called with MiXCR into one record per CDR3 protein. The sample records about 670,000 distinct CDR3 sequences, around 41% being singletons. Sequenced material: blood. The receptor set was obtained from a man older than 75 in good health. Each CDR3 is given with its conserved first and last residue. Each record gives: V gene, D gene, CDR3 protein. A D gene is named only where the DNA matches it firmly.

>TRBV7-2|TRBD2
CASSLVGTSGSTDTQYF
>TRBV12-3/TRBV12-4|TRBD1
CASTGQGIGEQFF
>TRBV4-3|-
CASSPRRENTDTQYF
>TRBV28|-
CASSGEGPRRTGERDTQYF
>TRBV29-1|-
CSKLGGSYNEQFF
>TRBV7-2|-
CASSSDILRLSEQYF
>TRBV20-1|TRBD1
CSASPIAGQGYWEQYF
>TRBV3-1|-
CASSQEGGLAYNEQFF
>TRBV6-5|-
CASSLGTENEKLFF
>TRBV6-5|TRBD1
CASSHRDRGAGANVLTF
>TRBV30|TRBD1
CAWSGGQGFFQPQHF
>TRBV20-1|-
CSAESDSHTDTQYF
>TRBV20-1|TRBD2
CSAPRAGGRTDTQYF
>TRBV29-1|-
CSVQQASNQPQHF
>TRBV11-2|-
CASSLLAPRLGTEAFF
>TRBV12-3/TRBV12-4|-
CASSLVGVETQYF
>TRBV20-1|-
CSASGRDSSYEQYF
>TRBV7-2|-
CASSQLPGRLLGYTF
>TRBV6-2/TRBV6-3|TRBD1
CASKPRGQIIQYF
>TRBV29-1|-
CSVGAQGTHEQYF
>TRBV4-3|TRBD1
CASSSNTGQGPYEQYF
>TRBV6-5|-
CASSYPGWADKAYGYTF
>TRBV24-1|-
CATRGFPRGRCLGEQYF
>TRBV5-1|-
CASRPDMSSYNEQFF
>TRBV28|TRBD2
CASMVGYGRKQQFF
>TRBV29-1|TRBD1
CSVDNQGDEKLFF
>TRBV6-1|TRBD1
CASNPPGQSTDTQYF
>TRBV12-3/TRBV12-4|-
CASSPVYGNQETQYF
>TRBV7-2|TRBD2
CASSLTASGAPDTQYF
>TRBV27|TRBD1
CASSLRDRVWPLHF
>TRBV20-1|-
CSARVLPGISNQPQHF
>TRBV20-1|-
CSARRGREQYF
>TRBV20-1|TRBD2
CSAVLAVQETQYF
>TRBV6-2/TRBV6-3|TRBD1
CASSYEQGASRLTYGYTF
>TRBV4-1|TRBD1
CASSPRQGVDQPQHF
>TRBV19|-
CASAGPRVETQYF
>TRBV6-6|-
CANMVLGGDIRYNEQFF
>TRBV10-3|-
CAIRASTPSHGNYEQYF
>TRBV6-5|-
CASSYNTLLAGYTF
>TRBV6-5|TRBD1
CASSYSQGVKQFF
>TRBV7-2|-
CASSLVITDTQYF
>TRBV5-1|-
CASSFWEREMGDEQYF
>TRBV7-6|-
CANSLRGGDTQYF
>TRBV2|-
CASSEAKTDKETQYF